This is a list of T cell receptor beta chains from one sample in a study of T cells in Graves' hyperthyroidism and ophthalmopathy. TCRdb re-analysed the multiplex PCR reads in MiXCR, keeping a single row per CDR3 protein. Seen here are 450,000 to 600,000 distinct CDR3 sequences, roughly 21% observed once, and the top ten hold approximately 50%. Source material: blood. The receptors derive from a man aged 40-49 years with Graves' ophthalmopathy. The CDR3 runs from the conserved cysteine through the conserved F or W. The order of the fields is D gene, V gene, clone size, J gene, CDR3 DNA, CDR3 protein. The D gene is left open where the match is weak. Only some rows state a clone size, as once, few, many or a class for expanded clones.

TRBD1	TRBV11-2	many	TRBJ2-7	TGTGCCAGCAGCAATGGACAGGCTCCCTACGAGCAGTACTTC	CASSNGQAPYEQYF
NA	TRBV7-8	many	TRBJ2-5	TGTGCCAGCAGCTCATCAGGCCCTGGGGCCCAGTACTTC	CASSSSGPGAQYF
TRBD1	TRBV19	few	TRBJ2-2	TGTGCCAGTTTTGGGCCATACAGGGGGGCCGGGGAGCTGTTTTTT	CASFGPYRGAGELFF
NA	TRBV3-1	many	TRBJ1-2	TGTGCCAGCAGCCAAGGCCATGGCTACACCTTC	CASSQGHGYTF
NA	TRBV5-1	NA	TRBJ2-3	TGTGCCAGCAGTTCGGGACCCGGGACAGATACGCAGTATTTT	CASSSGPGTDTQYF
NA	TRBV28	many	TRBJ2-3	TGTGCCAGCAGTTTAACAGCTAGCACAGATACGCAGTATTTT	CASSLTASTDTQYF
NA	TRBV28	many	TRBJ2-5	TGTGCCAGCAGTTTATGGAGAGAGACCCAGTACTTC	CASSLWRETQYF
NA	TRBV4-3	few	TRBJ1-4	TGCGCCAGCAGACTAGAGAATGACGAAAAACTGTTTTTT	CASRLENDEKLFF
TRBD2	TRBV9	NA	TRBJ2-1	TGTGCCAGCAGCCCCCGACTAGCGGGAAGCAACTACAATGGGCAGTTCTTC	CASSPRLAGSNYNGQFF
TRBD2	TRBV15	few	TRBJ2-7	TGTGCCACCAGCAGAGAGGCTAGCGGCTACGAGCAGTACTTC	CATSREASGYEQYF
TRBD1	TRBV4-3	many	TRBJ2-5	TGCGCCAGCAGCCCATCGGGACAGGGAGGAGAGACCCAGTACTTC	CASSPSGQGGETQYF
NA	TRBV27	many	TRBJ2-1	TGTGCCAGCAGTTTCTTAGTAGGAGCGGACAATGAGCAGTTCTTC	CASSFLVGADNEQFF
TRBD2	TRBV5-1	NA	TRBJ2-3	TGCGCCAGCAGCCCGGGACTAGCGGACGGGGATACGCAGTATTTT	CASSPGLADGDTQYF
NA	TRBV6-2/TRBV6-3	NA	TRBJ1-5	TGTGCCAGCAGTTTTTTCGCGCATCAGCCCCAGCATTTT	CASSFFAHQPQHF
NA	TRBV12-3/TRBV12-4	few	TRBJ1-2	TGTGCCAGCAGTCCTCCCTCGCTGGGACCCGGATATGGCTACACCTTC	CASSPPSLGPGYGYTF
NA	TRBV29-1	NA	TRBJ2-7	TGCAGCGTTGAATCCGGGCAGGGGACTGCCTACGAGCAGTACTTC	CSVESGQGTAYEQYF
TRBD1	TRBV12-3/TRBV12-4	many	TRBJ1-2	TGTGCCAGCAGCTTCGGGACAGGCTATGGCTACACCTTC	CASSFGTGYGYTF
TRBD2	TRBV20-1	few	TRBJ2-1	TGCAGTGCTAGAGCGACTAGCAAGGCAGGAAATGAGCAGTTCTTC	CSARATSKAGNEQFF
NA	TRBV29-1	NA	TRBJ2-3	TGCAGCGTTGCGGTGGGGTTCACAGATACGCAGTATTTT	CSVAVGFTDTQYF
NA	TRBV28	few	TRBJ1-5	TGTGCCAGCAGTTTACACCCCAATGGTAATCAGCCCCAGCATTTT	CASSLHPNGNQPQHF
NA	TRBV29-1	NA	TRBJ2-2	TGCAGCGTTGGAGTAATAGGCGCGGGGGAGCTGTTTTTT	CSVGVIGAGELFF
NA	TRBV20-1	NA	TRBJ2-2	TGCAGTGCTAGCCCGACAGGACACACCGGGGAGCTGTTTTTT	CSASPTGHTGELFF
NA	TRBV5-1	many	TRBJ2-7	TGCGCCAGCAGCTTGGACAGTACCATCTACGAGCAGTACTTC	CASSLDSTIYEQYF
NA	TRBV6-1	few	TRBJ2-2	TGTGCCAGCAGTGCGGCCCCGGACAGGGAGCTGTTTTTT	CASSAAPDRELFF
NA	TRBV6-2/TRBV6-3	many	TRBJ2-7	TGTGCCAGCAGTAGCCGTCGGCAGGGAACCTACGAGCAGTACTTC	CASSSRRQGTYEQYF
TRBD2	TRBV5-1	NA	TRBJ2-3	TGCGCCAGCAGCTTGGCGGTTTTTAGCGGGGGCGGAGATACGCAGTATTTT	CASSLAVFSGGGDTQYF
NA	TRBV10-2	NA	TRBJ2-7	TGCGCCAGCAGTGAGTCGTCTACAGGGCCCTACGAGCAGTACTTC	CASSESSTGPYEQYF
NA	TRBV2	many	TRBJ1-5	TGTGCCAGCGATTGGGGGAGCAATCAGCCCCAGCATTTT	CASDWGSNQPQHF
NA	TRBV30	NA	TRBJ2-7	TGTGCCTGTGAAACGCGGGGCGGCCGTAGCTACGAGCAGTACTTC	CACETRGGRSYEQYF
TRBD2	TRBV27	NA	TRBJ2-6	TGTGCCACCCGACTAGCGGGGGGGCATATCGAGGCCAACGTCCTGACTTTC	CATRLAGGHIEANVLTF
NA	TRBV5-1	few	TRBJ2-1	TGCGCCAGCAGCTTGGATCGGGGGATGATGTTCTTC	CASSLDRGMMFF
NA	TRBV12-3/TRBV12-4	NA	TRBJ1-5	TGTGCCAGCACCGACGGGACAAAGAATCAGCCCCAGCATTTT	CASTDGTKNQPQHF
NA	TRBV2	NA	TRBJ2-7	TGTGCCAGCAGTCAGGACCAGTACGAGCAGTACTTC	CASSQDQYEQYF
TRBD2	TRBV29-1	few	TRBJ2-2	TGCAGCGTGGGGGGGACCGGGGAGCTGTTTTTT	CSVGGTGELFF
NA	TRBV2	many	TRBJ1-2	TGTGCCAGCAGTACCCTCAGTGGACATAACTATGGCTACACCTTC	CASSTLSGHNYGYTF
NA	TRBV27	few	TRBJ2-7	TGTGCCAGCAGTTTATTAGGACAGAACTACGAGCAGTACTTC	CASSLLGQNYEQYF
NA	TRBV7-9	NA	TRBJ2-1	TGTGCCAGCTCGAGGGGGTACGAGCAGTTCTTC	CASSRGYEQFF